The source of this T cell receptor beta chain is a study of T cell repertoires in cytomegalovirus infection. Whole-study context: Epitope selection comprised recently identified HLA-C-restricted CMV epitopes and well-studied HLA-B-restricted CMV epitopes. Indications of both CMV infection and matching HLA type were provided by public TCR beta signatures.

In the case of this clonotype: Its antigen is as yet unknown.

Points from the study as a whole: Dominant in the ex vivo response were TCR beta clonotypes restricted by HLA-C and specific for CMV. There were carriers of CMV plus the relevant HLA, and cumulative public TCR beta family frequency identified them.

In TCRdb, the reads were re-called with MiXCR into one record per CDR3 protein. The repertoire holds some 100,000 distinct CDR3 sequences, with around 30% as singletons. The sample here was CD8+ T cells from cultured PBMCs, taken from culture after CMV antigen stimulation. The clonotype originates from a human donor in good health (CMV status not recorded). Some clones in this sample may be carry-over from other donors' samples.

CDR3: CASSPGGAYNEQFF. DNA for the CDR3: TGTGCCAGTAGTCCGGGGGGGGCATACAATGAGCAGTTCTTC. The V gene is TRBV19, the J gene TRBJ2-1; 8 nucleotides match TRBD2. Germline values: CDR1 LNHDA, CDR2 SQIVND (reference sequence). J lost 4 bases, V lost 5 bases, and 4 bases had no gene match. This CDR3 has 14 amino acids.